Below are 22 T cell receptor beta chains sequenced from a single sample in a study of human T cells and chemical hapten exposure. From the RACE reads, TCRdb called clonotypes with MiXCR, one entry per CDR3 protein. Of about 190,000 distinct CDR3 sequences in the sample, 20% to 25% were seen once. As to time point: patch test 3, about 24 weeks after DPC sensitization. Treatment reported: therapeutic diphenylcyclopropenone sensitization with weekly scalp DPC. Sequencing was performed on whole blood, taken in connection with sensitization to the hapten diphenylcyclopropenone (DPC). Source of these receptors: a woman aged 40-49 years with alopecia areata. Some clones in this sample may be carry-over from other donors' samples.

Many counts were recorded for this clonotype. The V gene is TRBV19, the J gene TRBJ2-7; TRBD2 might be the D (5 bases). The germline CDR1 and CDR2 sequences are LNHDA and SQIVND (reference sequence). This CDR3 is 15 amino acids long. The V and J ends lost 5 bases and 0 bases respectively, with 14 bases between them. The CDR3 region has the DNA TGTGCCAGTAGTCGCTACACTAGTCCCTCCTACGAGCAGTACTTC. Translating it yields CASSRYTSPSYEQYF.

A few counts support this clonotype. The chain is built from TRBV6-1 and TRBJ1-1, with 7 nucleotides matching TRBD1. Germline values: CDR1 MNHNS, CDR2 SASEGT. V was pared by 9 bases and J by 0 bases, with 4 bases of the junction left unmatched. The CDR3 runs to 13 residues. Here the CDR3 DNA reads TGTGCCAGTGGGACAGACCTGAACACTGAAGCTTTCTTT. This sequence encodes CASGTDLNTEAFF.

The chain couples TRBV12-3 or TRBV12-4 to TRBJ2-6; perhaps TRBD1 as D (6 bases). The CDR3 loop spans 15 amino acids. The germline V and J ends were trimmed by 6 bases and 2 bases, with 11 bases remaining between them. CDR3 sequence reads: CASRRSGAGANVLTF. DNA of the CDR3: TGTGCCAGCAGGCGGTCAGGGGCTGGGGCCAACGTCCTGACTTTC.

This clonotype was seen only a few times. V is TRBV7-2 and J is TRBJ2-5; 8 bases are a match to TRBD1. CDR3 size: 16 residues. V gave up 5 bases and J gave up 3 bases; unmatched junction bases: 11. Germline V gene sequence: CDR1 SGHTA, CDR2 FQGNSA. CDR3 amino acids: CASSPTGGHMKETQYF. The CDR3 DNA is TGTGCCAGCAGCCCAACAGGGGGACACATGAAAGAGACCCAGTACTTC.

The rearrangement links TRBV4-2 to TRBJ1-6; weak D call: TRBD1 (6 bases). Germline V gene data show CDR1 as LGHNA and CDR2 as YNFKEQ. The V end lost 0 bases, the J end lost 4 bases, and 16 bases lay between the germline ends. The CDR3 length is 18 residues. Written as DNA, the CDR3 is TGTGCCAGCAGCCAAGAGTTCGGGTTCCAGGGGTATAATTCACCCCTCCACTTT. Translating gives CASSQEFGFQGYNSPLHF.

This clonotype was seen at least ten times. The chain uses TRBV7-2 and TRBJ2-3; 11 bases fit TRBD2. This CDR3 comprises 18 residues. The germline V gene has CDR1 SGHTA and CDR2 FQGNSA. V was pared by 4 bases and J by 1 base, with 10 bases of the junction left unmatched. In DNA, the CDR3 is TGTGCCAGCAGCTCGCAATCTGGGGGACTAGCGGGCACAGATACGCAGTATTTT. Residues: CASSSQSGGLAGTDTQYF.

V usage is TRBV7-2 and J usage is TRBJ1-5; the D gene is possibly TRBD1 (6 bases). The length of the CDR3 is 13 residues. Looked up from germline, CDR1 is SGHTA and CDR2 is FQGNSA. Trimming shortened V by 5 bases and J by 10 bases, and 15 bases separated the two germline ends. The CDR3 DNA reads TGTGCCAGCAGCCCTGATACAGGGCCACCCCAGCATTTT. Its translation is CASSPDTGPPQHF. Together with reference TRBV7-2 and TRBJ1-5, the CDR3 gives the full variable domain: GAGVSQSPSNKVTEKGKDVELRCDPISGHTALYWYRQSLGQGLEFLIYFQGNSAPDKSGLPSDRFSAERTGGSVSTLTIQRTQQEDSAVYLCASSPDTGPPQHFGDGTRLSIL.

This clonotype was counted a few times. Here the CDR3 reads CSARVKNWRNQPQHF. For the CDR3, the DNA is TGCAGTGCTAGAGTGAAAAATTGGCGAAATCAGCCCCAGCATTTT. The rearrangement links TRBV20-1 to TRBJ1-5, with D unresolved. V dropped 1 base and J dropped 4 bases, with 14 bases sitting between them. CDR3 length: 15 amino acids. CDR1 is DFQATT, CDR2 SNEGSKA, per germline (reference sequence).

The chain is built from TRBV6-2 or TRBV6-3 and TRBJ1-6, with D unresolved. The CDR3 covers 15 residues. Trimming pared 2 bases from V and 0 bases from J, leaving 5 bases between. In germline, CDR1 is MNHEY, CDR2 SVGEGT. DNA of the CDR3: TGTGCCAGCAGTTACGAGCGCTCCTATAATTCACCCCTCCACTTT. The encoded protein is CASSYERSYNSPLHF.

A remark on this clonotype: A much larger clone differs by one base, so this may be a read error. The J gene is TRBJ1-5, the V gene TRBV6-2 or TRBV6-3; 9 bases fit TRBD1. From germline, CDR1 is MNHEY and CDR2 SVGEGT. Germline trimming cut 10 bases from V and 4 bases from J; bases unmatched to any gene: 11. This CDR3 comprises 15 residues. The CDR3 region is CAISGGQGVNQPQHF. CDR3 DNA sequence: TGTGCCATCAGCGGGGGACAGGGAGTTAATCAGCCCCAGCATTTT.

This clonotype was counted a few times. The rearrangement joins TRBV6-5 to TRBJ2-1, with 7 bases matching TRBD1. V gave up 2 bases and J gave up 6 bases; unmatched junction bases: 4. The CDR3 runs to 14 residues. The V gene's germline CDR1 is MNHEY and CDR2 SVGAGI. CDR3 region: CASSYRDSSNEQFF. In nucleotides, the CDR3 is TGTGCCAGCAGTTACCGGGACAGCTCCAATGAGCAGTTCTTC.

The chain links TRBV7-2 to TRBJ2-1; D call uncertain. Germline V gives CDR1 SGHTA, CDR2 FQGNSA. The CDR3 length is 12 residues. Trimming pared 1 base from V and 7 bases from J, leaving 5 bases between. The CDR3 coding sequence is TGTGCCAGCAGCTTAGGGCTTAATGAGCAGTTCTTC. Translated, it gives CASSLGLNEQFF.

The sample holds a few counts of this clonotype. CDR3 region: CASSLAGEQFF. Here the CDR3 DNA reads TGTGCCAGCAGTTTGGCAGGGGAGCAGTTCTTC. This chain links TRBV12-3 or TRBV12-4 with TRBJ2-1, with D possibly matching TRBD1 (5 bases). V was trimmed by 3 bases and J by 10 bases, leaving 7 bases between them. This CDR3 is built from 11 residues.

This clonotype was found many times. The chain joins TRBV7-9 to TRBJ1-2; D unclear. The CDR3 has 11 residues. Trimming removed 3 bases at V and 1 base at J, with 0 bases between. Germline CDR1 and CDR2: SEHNR and FQNEAQ (reference sequence). CDR3 DNA sequence: TGTGCCAGCAGCTTTAACTATGGCTACACCTTC. It codes for CASSFNYGYTF.

This clonotype was picked up a small number of times. The J gene is TRBJ2-7, the V gene TRBV6-2 or TRBV6-3, with D tentatively TRBD2 (6 bases). V dropped 6 bases and J dropped 4 bases, with 16 bases sitting between them. CDR1 MNHEY and CDR2 SVGEGT come from the germline V gene. This CDR3 region has 14 residues. This chain's CDR3 is CASSYSGWIYEQYF. For the CDR3, the DNA is TGTGCCAGCAGCTATAGCGGATGGATTTACGAGCAGTACTTC.

The chain recombines TRBV2 with TRBJ2-1; 10 bases line up with TRBD2. The CDR3 contains 16 residues. The J segment lost 4 bases and the V segment lost 4 bases, leaving 7 bases of the junction unmatched. Looked up from germline, CDR1 is SNHLY and CDR2 is FYNNEI. The CDR3 reads CASSGEGAGGYNEQFF. Here the CDR3 DNA reads TGTGCCAGCAGTGGTGAAGGAGCGGGAGGGTACAATGAGCAGTTCTTC.

V usage is TRBV7-9 and J usage is TRBJ1-1; no firm D call. The CDR3 is made up of 14 amino acids. Looked up from germline, CDR1 is SEHNR and CDR2 is FQNEAQ (reference sequence). V was cut by 1 base and J by 3 bases, with 9 bases left in between. The CDR3 DNA is TGTGCCAGCAGCTTAGTGCGAAGGGACACTGAAGCTTTCTTT. Amino acids: CASSLVRRDTEAFF.

Only a few counts were recorded for this clonotype. The chain couples TRBV6-5 to TRBJ1-1, with D tentatively TRBD1 (6 bases). Trimming stripped 2 bases from V and 5 bases from J, with 15 bases between. The length of the CDR3 is 15 residues. Germline V gene lookup returns CDR1 MNHEY and CDR2 SVGAGI. The CDR3 spells CASSYPSRGGTEAFF. CDR3 in DNA: TGTGCCAGCAGTTACCCCTCGAGGGGGGGGACTGAAGCTTTCTTT.

This clonotype was detected many times. This chain uses TRBV12-3 or TRBV12-4 with TRBJ1-1, with no clear D. V lost 5 bases, J lost 1 base, and 11 bases lay in between. The CDR3 consists of 14 residues. This CDR3 is CASSTGRENTEAFF. CDR3 in DNA: TGTGCCAGCAGTACCGGACGGGAGAACACTGAAGCTTTCTTT.

This clonotype was detected many times. The J gene is TRBJ2-1, the V gene TRBV4-3; possibly TRBD2 for D (6 bases). This CDR3 is built from 14 residues. The V end lost 1 base, the J end lost 6 bases, and 10 bases lay between the germline ends. Per germline, CDR1 LGHNA and CDR2 YSLEER. The CDR3 sequence: CASSQGVAANEQFF. The DNA for the CDR3 is TGCGCCAGCAGCCAAGGGGTAGCGGCCAATGAGCAGTTCTTC.

This sequence joins TRBV11-3 and TRBJ2-1; D unclear. V was trimmed by 6 bases and J by 8 bases, leaving 11 bases between them. The CDR3 is 12 amino acids. Germline assignment: CDR1 SGHNT and CDR2 YENEEA. The CDR3: CASSSKVDEQFF. The CDR3 DNA is TGTGCCAGCAGTTCTAAGGTCGATGAGCAGTTCTTC.

V gene TRBV6-5 combines with J gene TRBJ2-7; TRBD1 aligns across 12 bases. Germline lookup yields CDR1 MNHEY and CDR2 SVGAGI. There are 14 residues in the CDR3. Unmatched junction bases numbered 7, after V lost 6 bases and J lost 7 bases. CDR3 protein: CASSSGTGGWEQYF. The CDR3 nucleotides are TGTGCCAGCAGCTCCGGGACAGGGGGCTGGGAGCAGTACTTC.